These T cell receptor beta chains were read from a single sample in a study of tumor-infiltrating lymphocytes in primary liver carcinoma. From the multiplex PCR reads, TCRdb called clonotypes with MiXCR, one entry per CDR3 protein. The sample carries over 100,000 distinct CDR3 sequences, 55% to 70% recorded once. The source material was tumor-adjacent normal liver tissue. These receptors were obtained from a woman in her fifties or sixties with primary liver carcinoma and hepatitis B virus infection. Each CDR3 is given with its conserved first and last residue. Fields, in order: V gene, J gene, CDR3 protein.

>TRBV11-2|TRBJ2-1
CASRHLGAYYNEQFF
>TRBV28|TRBJ2-3
CASTDRVGTDTQYF
>TRBV28|TRBJ1-1
CTTETVADMYTEAFF
>TRBV7-9|TRBJ2-3
CASNLSGQELDTQYF
>TRBV6-6|TRBJ1-2
CAGSPPGRGSDGYTF
>TRBV6-1|TRBJ2-7
CASRDGAGEQYF
>TRBV10-2|TRBJ2-1
CATIAGGSSYNEQFF
>TRBV11-2|TRBJ2-3
CASGSFSTSTDTQYF
>TRBV29-1|TRBJ2-1
CSVEGVGGQSSHNEQFF
>TRBV5-1|TRBJ2-3
CASSLKAGFTTDAQYF
>TRBV10-3|TRBJ1-1
CAISDLGLSTEAFF
>TRBV11-2|TRBJ2-2
CASSMGGMDTWELFF
>TRBV6-6|TRBJ1-2
CASSKPSDLGDRGRGYTF
>TRBV6-1|TRBJ2-4
CISNGGTTALNNIQYF
>TRBV7-8|TRBJ1-4
CASSQQGATNEKLFF
>TRBV28|TRBJ1-5
CASSLQGSSRNQPQHF
>TRBV6-1|TRBJ1-6
CASSEEGFGGTLYF
>TRBV4-1|TRBJ2-7
CVRSQEDYDEQYF
>TRBV7-9|TRBJ2-2
CASSLVPAVNTGELFF
>TRBV29-1|TRBJ2-2
CSVGIWELFF
>TRBV6-1|TRBJ2-1
CASSGRPGPGYNEQFF
>TRBV7-9|TRBJ2-1
CASSSAGLPYNEQFF
>TRBV5-4|TRBJ2-1
CASSLGPGLTSYKEQFF
>TRBV18|TRBJ2-5
CATSPNLPPETQYF
>TRBV6-1|TRBJ2-1
CAGRIRQGGNEQFF
>TRBV7-2|TRBJ2-1
CASSLASGLAGHEQFF
>TRBV6-5|TRBJ2-2
CASSKPRTVNTGELFF
>TRBV2|TRBJ1-2
CASSEWGQDGYTF
>TRBV5-1|TRBJ2-7
CASSLRQDTYEQYF
>TRBV9|TRBJ2-5
CASSATSGRLETQYF
>TRBV11-3|TRBJ2-1
CASSRSRGGSSYIEQFF
>TRBV11-2|TRBJ2-1
CASRLEEGESNEQFF
>TRBV6-2/TRBV6-3|TRBJ2-2
CAGLTLTGELFF
>TRBV7-9|TRBJ2-7
CASSWPALAGGPASEQYF
>TRBV7-9|TRBJ2-5
CAPRGSRRQETQYF
>TRBV7-9|TRBJ1-6
CASSLSAGDNSPLHF
>TRBV11-3|TRBJ2-1
CASRRTTFRQFF
>TRBV30|TRBJ2-3
CAYSIAGRTGDMQYF
>TRBV29-1|TRBJ2-1
CSVVSLAGGFEQFF
>TRBV4-1|TRBJ1-2
CASSQGDRNYGYTF
>TRBV6-5|TRBJ2-1
CASSTSAGIRYNEQLF
>TRBV20-1|TRBJ2-3
CSAPRTSGSTDTQYF
>TRBV5-1|TRBJ1-1
CASGLGAATEAFF
>TRBV12-3/TRBV12-4|TRBJ2-1
CASTKSGTSGYNEQFF
>TRBV6-5|TRBJ1-2
CGSSYSGRNGYTF
>TRBV14|TRBJ1-1
CASSGWAGDTEAFF
>TRBV5-1|TRBJ1-2
CASIDLLGHNYGYTF
>TRBV12-3/TRBV12-4|TRBJ2-5
CASSLAGRETQYF
>TRBV7-8|TRBJ2-2
CVSSPWLNIGELFF
>TRBV5-4|TRBJ2-2
CASRPGTGDLFF
>TRBV4-2|TRBJ2-1
CSSSQESLAGVGYNDQFF
>TRBV7-9|TRBJ2-7
CTSSRRGVMDEQYF
>TRBV10-1|TRBJ2-3
CASSKGDSPTNTQYF
>TRBV11-3|TRBJ2-1
CASRSRLGGEVNEQFF